The next 8 T cell receptor beta chains were all read from a single sample in a study of cytomegalovirus exposure and HLA in healthy donors. 60 Vbeta and 13 Jbeta primers were used in PCR. Sequencing was performed with immunoSEQ multiplex PCR; in TCRdb, only in-frame clones are kept and a portion is missing. The sample consists of 250,000 to 350,000 clones, about four fifths of them appearing once. Sample: PBMCs. Receptors originate from a girl under 10 years old in good health and CMV-seronegative.

This rearrangement joins TRBV6-1 to TRBJ1-2; perhaps TRBD1 as D (6 bases). The length of the CDR3 is 14 residues. In germline, CDR1 is MNHNS, CDR2 SASEGT. Trimming took 2 bases from V and 8 from J, leaving 15 bases between them. The CDR3 reads CASSESGQRLGYTF. The CDR3, as DNA: TGTGCCAGCAGTGAAAGCGGACAGAGGCTAGGCTACACCTTC.

The chain employs TRBV5-4 and TRBJ1-2; a weak D match, TRBD1 (6 bases). CDR3 length: 14 amino acids. CDR1 and CDR2 (germline): SGHNT, YYREEE (reference sequence). Trimming took off 7 bases at V and 6 bases at J, with 19 bases between the two ends. The CDR3 loop is CASHPTGGANGYTF. CDR3 in DNA: TGTGCCAGCCACCCGACTGGGGGGGCAAATGGCTACACCTTC. The full variable domain, in which reference TRBV5-4 and TRBJ1-2 provide the parts outside the CDR3, is ETGVTQSPTHLIKTRGQQVTLRCSSQSGHNTVSWYQQALGQGPQFIFQYYREEENGRGNFPPRFSGLQFPNYSSELNVNALELDDSALYLCASHPTGGANGYTFGSGTRLTVV.

This chain joins TRBV18 and TRBJ1-1; D may be TRBD1 (5 bases). This CDR3 comprises 18 residues. Between the trimmed V and J ends, which lost 4 bases and 0 bases, there was a span of 21 bases. Germline V gene sequence: CDR1 KGHSH, CDR2 LQKENI. The CDR3 spells CASSQSTTEMQVNTEAFF. CDR3 nucleotide sequence: TGTGCCAGCTCACAGTCTACGACAGAGATGCAGGTGAACACTGAAGCTTTCTTT. Full variable domain (outside the CDR3, taken from reference TRBV18 and TRBJ1-1): NAGVMQNPRHLVRRRGQEARLRCSPMKGHSHVYWYRQLPEEGLKFMVYLQKENIIDESGMPKERFSAEFPKEGPSILRIQQVVRGDSAAYFCASSQSTTEMQVNTEAFFGQGTRLTVV.

The rearrangement joins TRBV7-8 to TRBJ2-5; D not certain. Germline V gene data show CDR1 as SGHVS and CDR2 as FQNEAQ. The V gene lost 5 bases and the J gene lost 5 bases, with 15 bases spanning the gap. The CDR3 length is 14 residues. The CDR3 loop is CASSPRGIWETQYF. The CDR3 DNA is TGTGCCAGCAGCCCAAGAGGTATTTGGGAGACCCAGTACTTC.

The chain combines TRBV7-9 with TRBJ2-7; maybe TRBD2 (7 bases). Germline V gives CDR1 SEHNR, CDR2 FQNEAQ (reference sequence). With 1 base removed from V and 5 bases from J, the gap between germline ends came to 15 bases. The length of the CDR3 is 15 residues. CDR3 residues: CASSLVGTGGHEQYF. The CDR3 DNA sequence: TGTGCCAGCAGCTTAGTTGGGACGGGGGGCCACGAGCAGTACTTC.

The V and J genes are TRBV7-3 and TRBJ1-2, with 8 bases aligning to TRBD1. CDR1 and CDR2 (germline): SGHTA, FQGTGA. The V and J ends lost 5 bases and 5 bases, in that order; junction bases with no gene match: 7. The CDR3 length is 14 residues. As DNA, the CDR3 is TGTGCCAGCAGCGCTACAGGGGGTTTATATGGCTACACCTTC. Protein product: CASSATGGLYGYTF. Using reference TRBV7-3 and TRBJ1-2 for the parts outside the CDR3, the full variable domain is GAGVSQTPSNKVTEKGKYVELRCDPISGHTALYWYRQSLGQGPEFLIYFQGTGAADDSGLPNDRFFAVRPEGSVSTLKIQRTERGDSAVYLCASSATGGLYGYTFGSGTRLTVV.

This chain uses TRBV5-1 with TRBJ2-7; 9 bases are a match to TRBD2. CDR1 SGHRS and CDR2 YFSETQ come from the germline V gene. V gave up 0 bases and J gave up 3 bases; unmatched junction bases: 4. CDR3 length: 15 amino acids. CDR3 loop: CASSLAASGVYEQYF. The DNA of the CDR3 is TGCGCCAGCAGCTTGGCCGCTAGCGGGGTCTACGAGCAGTACTTC. The whole variable domain, remainder taken from reference TRBV5-1 and TRBJ2-7, is KAGVTQTPRYLIKTRGQQVTLSCSPISGHRSVSWYQQTPGQGLQFLFEYFSETQRNKGNFPGRFSGRQFSNSRSEMNVSTLELGDSALYLCASSLAASGVYEQYFGPGTRLTVT.

CDR3 nucleotides: TGCGCCAGCAGCGGCCGGGACAATAGCAATCAGCCCCAGCATTTT. Translation: CASSGRDNSNQPQHF. The gene calls are TRBV4-1 and TRBJ1-5; possible D gene TRBD1, 6 bases. The germline V and J ends were trimmed by 5 bases and 0 bases, with 11 bases remaining between them. Germline V gene data show CDR1 as MGHRA and CDR2 as YSYEKL. The CDR3 runs to 15 residues.